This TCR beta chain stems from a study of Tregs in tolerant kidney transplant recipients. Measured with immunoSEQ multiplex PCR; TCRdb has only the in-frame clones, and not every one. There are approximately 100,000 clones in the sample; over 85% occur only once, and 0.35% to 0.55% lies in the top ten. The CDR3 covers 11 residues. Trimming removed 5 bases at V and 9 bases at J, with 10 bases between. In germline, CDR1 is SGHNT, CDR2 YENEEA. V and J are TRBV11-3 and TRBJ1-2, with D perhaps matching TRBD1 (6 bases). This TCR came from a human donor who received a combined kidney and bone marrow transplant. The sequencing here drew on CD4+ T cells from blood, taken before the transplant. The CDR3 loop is CASSRGQSYTF. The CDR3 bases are TGTGCCAGCAGCCGGGGACAAAGCTACACCTTC.